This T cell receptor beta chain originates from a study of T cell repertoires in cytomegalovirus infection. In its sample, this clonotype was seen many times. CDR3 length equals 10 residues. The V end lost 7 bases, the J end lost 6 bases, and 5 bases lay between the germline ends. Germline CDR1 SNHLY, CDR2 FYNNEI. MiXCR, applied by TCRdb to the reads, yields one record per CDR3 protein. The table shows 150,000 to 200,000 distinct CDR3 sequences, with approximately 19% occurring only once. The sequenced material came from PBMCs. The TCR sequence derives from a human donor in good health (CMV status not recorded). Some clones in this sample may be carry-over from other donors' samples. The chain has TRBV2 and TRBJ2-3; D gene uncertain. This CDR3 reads CASMTDTQYF. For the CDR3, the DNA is TGTGCCAGCATGACCGATACGCAGTATTTT.